The clone carrying this T cell receptor (beta chain) was found a few times. Antigen: not known. TCRdb reprocessed the 5' RACE reads via MiXCR and lists one record per CDR3 protein. The sample yields around 440,000 distinct CDR3 sequences, 17% seen once. The CDR3 runs to 16 residues. The junction had 6 bases not matched to a gene; V was cut back by 5 bases and J by 2 bases. The germline V gene encodes CDR1 MNHEY and CDR2 SVGEGT. The data belong to a study of CD8 T cells in ankylosing spondylitis. Study-wide points: Blood of patients with ankylosing spondylitis appeared to be characterized by a TCR beta motif of eight or nine highly homologous variants.

The sequence was collected from a male donor with ankylosing spondylitis. The specimen was blood, either unsorted or a sorted T cell fraction (not recorded which). The chain couples TRBV6-2 or TRBV6-3 to TRBJ2-3; TRBD2 matches at 11 bases. DNA of the CDR3: TGTGCCAGCAGTGATGGGACTAGCGGACACACAGATACGCAGTATTTT. It is translated as CASSDGTSGHTDTQYF.